This T cell receptor beta chain was captured by sequencing in a study of T cell responses to AZD1222 COVID-19 vaccine. Germline CDR1 and CDR2: MDHEN and SYDVKM. The CDR3 spans 17 residues. V was shortened by 5 bases and J by 0 bases, with 18 bases between the two germline ends. In regard to this clone: Its antigen is unknown.

Here immunoSEQ multiplex PCR was the method, and the copy in TCRdb shows in-frame clones only, minus some. Here the sample spans under 110,000 clones, about 90% being singletons. Findings of the study overall: Spike-specific TCR repertoires showed rising breadth and depth after two AZD1222 doses. The reported proportion of spike-specific TCRs targeting unmutated variant regions was nearly half.

The rearrangement links TRBV28 to TRBJ2-3, with unresolved D. Sequencing used peripheral blood, obtained on day 0 of AZD1222 vaccination. This TCR came from an adult in good health. The CDR3 here is CASSPKIGGYSTDTQYF. The CDR3 DNA follows: TGTGCCAGCAGTCCTAAGATTGGCGGCTACAGCACAGATACGCAGTATTTT.